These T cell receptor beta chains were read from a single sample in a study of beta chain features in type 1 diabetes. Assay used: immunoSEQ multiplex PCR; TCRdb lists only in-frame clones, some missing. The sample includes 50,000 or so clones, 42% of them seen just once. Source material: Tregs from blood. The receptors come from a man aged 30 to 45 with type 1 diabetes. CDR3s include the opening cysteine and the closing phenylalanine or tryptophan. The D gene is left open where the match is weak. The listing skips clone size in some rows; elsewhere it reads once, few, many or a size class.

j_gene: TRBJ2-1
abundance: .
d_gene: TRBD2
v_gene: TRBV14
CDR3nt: TGTGCCAGCAGCCAACTAGCGGGAGGGCCCAATGAGCAGTTCTTC
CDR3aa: CASSQLAGGPNEQFF

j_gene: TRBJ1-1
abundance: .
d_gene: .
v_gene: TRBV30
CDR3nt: TGTGCCTGGAGTGCTTCAGGCTTGAACACTGAAGCTTTCTTT
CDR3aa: CAWSASGLNTEAFF

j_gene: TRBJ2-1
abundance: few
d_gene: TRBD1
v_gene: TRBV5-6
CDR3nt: TGTGCCAGCACGCTACCCGGGACAGTGACGAATGAGCAGTTCTTC
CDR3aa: CASTLPGTVTNEQFF

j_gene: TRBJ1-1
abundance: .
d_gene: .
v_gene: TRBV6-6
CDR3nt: TGTGCCAGCAGTTCCTGGGGGGGGAATGAAGCTTTCTTT
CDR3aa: CASSSWGGNEAFF

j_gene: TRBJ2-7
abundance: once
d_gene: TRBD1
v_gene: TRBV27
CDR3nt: TGTGCCAGCAGTTTATCGGACAGGGTCCTCTACGAGCAGTACTTC
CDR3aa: CASSLSDRVLYEQYF

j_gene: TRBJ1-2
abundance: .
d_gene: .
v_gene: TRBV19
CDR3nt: TGTGCCAGTAGTAAGACAGCACTTAACTATGGCTACACCTTC
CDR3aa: CASSKTALNYGYTF

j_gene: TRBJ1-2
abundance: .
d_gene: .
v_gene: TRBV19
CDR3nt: TGTGCCAGTAGTATAGAATTCGACTATGGAGGCTACACCTTC
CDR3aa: CASSIEFDYGGYTF

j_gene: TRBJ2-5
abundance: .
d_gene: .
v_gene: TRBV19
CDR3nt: TGTGCCAGTAGTATGGCGGCGGGTAAGGCCCAGACCCAGTACTTC
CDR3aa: CASSMAAGKAQTQYF

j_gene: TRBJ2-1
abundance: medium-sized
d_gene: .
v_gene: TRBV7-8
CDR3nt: TGTGCCAGCAGCGAGACTACGGTGTCCTACAATGAGCAGTTCTTC
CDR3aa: CASSETTVSYNEQFF

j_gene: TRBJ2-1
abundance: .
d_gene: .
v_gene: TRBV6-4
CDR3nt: TGTGCCAGCAGTGTCGAGGGCTCCTACAATGAGCAGTTCTTC
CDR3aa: CASSVEGSYNEQFF

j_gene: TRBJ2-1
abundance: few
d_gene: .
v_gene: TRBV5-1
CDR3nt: TGCGCCAGCAGCTTCCGAGATGAGCAGTTCTTC
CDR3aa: CASSFRDEQFF

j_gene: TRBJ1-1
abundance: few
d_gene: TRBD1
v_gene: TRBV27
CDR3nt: TGTGCCAGCAGCTCGGCCCCAGGGGGCCGAACTGAAGCTTTCTTT
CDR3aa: CASSSAPGGRTEAFF

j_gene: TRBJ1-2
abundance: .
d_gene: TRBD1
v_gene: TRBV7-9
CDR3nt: TGTGCCAGCAGCCCACATCAGGGGGGCTATGGCTACACCTTC
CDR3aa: CASSPHQGGYGYTF

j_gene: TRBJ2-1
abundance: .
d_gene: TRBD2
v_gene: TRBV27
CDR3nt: TGTGCCAGCAGTTTAGGCTTGACTAGCGGGATTAATGAGCAGTTCTTC
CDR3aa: CASSLGLTSGINEQFF

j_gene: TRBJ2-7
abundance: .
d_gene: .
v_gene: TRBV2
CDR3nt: TGTGCCAGCGCGGTGAGCTCCTACGAGCAGTACTTC
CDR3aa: CASAVSSYEQYF

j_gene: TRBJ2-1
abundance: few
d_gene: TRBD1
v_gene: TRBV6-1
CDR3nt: TGTGCCAGCAGTGAACAGGGGGCTAACTACAATGAGCAGTTCTTC
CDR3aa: CASSEQGANYNEQFF

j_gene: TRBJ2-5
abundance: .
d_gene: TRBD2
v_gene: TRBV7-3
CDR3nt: TGTGCCAGCAGCTTAATGGCGGGAGACCAAGAGACCCAGTACTTC
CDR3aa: CASSLMAGDQETQYF

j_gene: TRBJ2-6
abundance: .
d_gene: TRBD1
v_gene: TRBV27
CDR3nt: TGTGCCAGCAGCCCTCTGGGACAGGCTCCCGTTTCTGGGGCCAACGTCCTGACTTTC
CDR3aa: CASSPLGQAPVSGANVLTF

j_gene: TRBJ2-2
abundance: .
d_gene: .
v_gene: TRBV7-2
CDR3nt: TGTGCCAGCAGCTTAGAGACGGGAGTAAGGACCGGGGAGCTGTTTTTT
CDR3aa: CASSLETGVRTGELFF

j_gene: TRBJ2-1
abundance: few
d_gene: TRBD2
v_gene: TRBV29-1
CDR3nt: TGCAGCGCCCAAAGGGGTAGCGGGAGGGCCAATGAGCAGTTCTTC
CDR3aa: CSAQRGSGRANEQFF

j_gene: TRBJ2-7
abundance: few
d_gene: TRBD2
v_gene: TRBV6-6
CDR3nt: TGTGCCACCATATCGAAACTAGCGGGAGTATCCTACGAGCAGTACTTC
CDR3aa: CATISKLAGVSYEQYF

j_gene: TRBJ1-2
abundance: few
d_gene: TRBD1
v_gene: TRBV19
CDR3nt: TGTGCCAGCAGTATTCGTCAGGGGGCCGGTTATGGCTACACCTTC
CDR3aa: CASSIRQGAGYGYTF